The 16 T cell receptor beta chains below come from one sample, sequenced in a study of a mutant IDH1 vaccine in newly diagnosed glioma. Using immunoSEQ multiplex PCR, the repertoire was profiled, and TCRdb retains in-frame clones only, with some absent. This table has 52,000 or so clones, about 80% appearing once. Antigens for these TCRs are unknown. As to time point: week 23, last vaccination. Mutant IDH1 20-mer peptide, at 300 ug, made up each vaccine dose, with topical imiquimod. Sequenced here: PBMCs, sampled from a glioma patient whose treatment included an IDH1 peptide vaccine. These receptors all come from a man aged 35 to 55 with glioma.

The V call is TRBV27, the J call TRBJ1-1, with TRBD1 matching over 7 bases. The CDR3 extends over 13 amino acids. Unmatched junction bases numbered 6, after V lost 3 bases and J lost 8 bases. The germline CDR1 and CDR2 sequences are MNHEY and SMNVEV (reference sequence). Here the CDR3 DNA reads TGTGCCAGCAGTTTCACCCGACAGGGAGAAGCTTTCTTT. Protein product: CASSFTRQGEAFF.

This clone was detected only a few times. The V and J genes are TRBV9 and TRBJ2-3, with D uncertain. There are 13 residues in the CDR3. The V gene lost 0 bases and the J gene lost 5 bases, with 7 bases spanning the gap. Looked up from germline, CDR1 is SGDLS and CDR2 is YYNGEE. CDR3 sequence reads: CASSVDWGDTQYF. In DNA, the CDR3 is TGTGCCAGCAGCGTAGATTGGGGAGATACGCAGTATTTT.

V gene TRBV5-1 combines with J gene TRBJ2-3; D not resolved. V was clipped by 6 bases and J by 0 bases, with 8 bases between them. Germline-derived CDR1 and CDR2 are SGHRS and YFSETQ. This CDR3 contains 13 residues. The CDR3 region has the DNA TGCGCCAGCACGGGTCAGAGCACAGATACGCAGTATTTT. It is translated as CASTGQSTDTQYF.

This rearrangement joins TRBV9 to TRBJ2-7; 7 bases align to TRBD1. After removal of 3 bases from V and 0 bases from J, the junction contained 6 bases not matched to a gene. This CDR3 region has 15 residues. Germline V gene data show CDR1 as SGDLS and CDR2 as YYNGEE. The CDR3 is CASSEGAPSSYEQYF. CDR3 sequence (DNA): TGTGCCAGCAGCGAGGGGGCTCCTAGCTCCTACGAGCAGTACTTC.

The J gene is TRBJ1-1, the V gene TRBV29-1; tentatively, D is TRBD1 (5 bases). The CDR3 length is 13 residues. Germline V lookup: CDR1 SQVTM, CDR2 ANQGSEA. V lost 6 bases and J lost 3, with 14 bases in between. The CDR3 loop is CSVGRTGDTEAFF. DNA of the CDR3: TGCAGCGTCGGCCGGACGGGGGACACTGAAGCTTTCTTT.

The genes are TRBV29-1 and TRBJ2-1; TRBD1 is a possible D gene (6 bases). The CDR3 has 11 amino acids. The germline CDR1 and CDR2 sequences are SQVTM and ANQGSEA. Trimming left V 7 bases short and J 7 bases short, with 11 bases between. The CDR3 spells CSADRWNEQFF. The CDR3 DNA sequence: TGCAGCGCCGACAGGTGGAATGAGCAGTTCTTC.

CDR3: CASSFPGLAGGGDTQYF. CDR3 DNA: TGTGCCAGCAGCTTCCCGGGGCTAGCGGGGGGGGGTGATACGCAGTATTTT. The genes are TRBV5-6 and TRBJ2-3; 12 bases line up with TRBD2. CDR1 and CDR2 from the germline V gene are SGHDT and YYEEEE. There are 17 residues in the CDR3. The junction had 10 bases not matched to a gene; V was cut back by 2 bases and J by 6 bases.

The rearrangement uses TRBV5-1 and TRBJ2-7; D might be TRBD2 (6 bases). The germline gives CDR1 SGHRS, CDR2 YFSETQ. Trimming removed 4 bases at V and 6 bases at J, with 23 bases between. The CDR3 contains 16 residues. The CDR3 DNA follows: TGCGCCAGCAGCGGCCTGAGGGGCGGGGTTCTGCTCGAGCAGTACTTC. This codes for CASSGLRGGVLLEQYF.

The gene calls are TRBV5-6 and TRBJ1-1, with a possible D match to TRBD1 (6 bases). Germline assignment: CDR1 SGHDT and CDR2 YYEEEE. V was cut by 1 base and J by 11 bases, with 18 bases left in between. The CDR3 runs 14 residues. CDR3 sequence: CASSLFSAGVVAFF. In DNA, the CDR3 is TGTGCCAGCAGCTTGTTTTCCGCAGGGGTGGTCGCTTTCTTT.

This rearrangement joins TRBV15 to TRBJ2-5; 9 nucleotides align to TRBD2. The CDR3 is 17 residues long. Germline values: CDR1 LNHNV, CDR2 YYDKDF (reference sequence). V lost 6 bases and J lost 5; bases outside the gene matches: 16. The CDR3 region has the DNA TGTGCCACCAGAAAGGAGCGAGCGGGGGGCCGGGGTGAGACCCAGTACTTC. This gives the protein CATRKERAGGRGETQYF.

This clone came up once. The chain is built from TRBV30 and TRBJ2-2, with 8 bases identical to TRBD1. The CDR3 runs to 12 residues. Germline V CDR1 and CDR2: GTSNPN, SVGIG (reference sequence). CDR3 DNA sequence: TGTGTTTGGACAGGGTGGAAAGGGGAGCTGTTTTTT. It specifies CVWTGWKGELFF.

This clone was observed once. The genes are TRBV6-5 and TRBJ2-7, with 7 bases matching TRBD1. Unmatched junction bases numbered 8, after V lost 0 bases and J lost 6 bases. The CDR3 contains 15 residues. Germline V CDR1 and CDR2: MNHEY, SVGAGI. The CDR3 DNA reads as TGTGCCAGCAGTTACTCGAGAGGGGGCGACTCCGAGCAGTACTTC. This translates into CASSYSRGGDSEQYF.

The rearrangement links TRBV2 to TRBJ2-1; 7 bases fit TRBD2. V was pared by 4 bases and J by 3 bases, with 3 bases of the junction left unmatched. CDR3 length: 14 residues. Germline CDR1 SNHLY, CDR2 FYNNEI. CDR3 bases: TGTGCCAGCAGTGTATCTAGCGGCTACAATGAGCAGTTCTTC. Residues: CASSVSSGYNEQFF.

For this clone: One end of the junction does not line up with germline, which may come from a read error. The V call is TRBV6-1, the J call TRBJ1-5, with D unclear. CDR1 is MNHNS, CDR2 SASEGT, per germline. This CDR3 has 14 residues. CDR3 DNA sequence: TGTGCCAGCAGAGCCTACACTACTGATCACCCCCAGCATTTT. This translates into CASRAYTTDHPQHF.

J is TRBJ2-1 and V is TRBV7-8, with 7 bases identical to TRBD1. The CDR3 consists of 14 residues. The J segment lost 6 bases and the V segment lost 5 bases, leaving 7 bases of the junction unmatched. Germline CDR1 is SGHVS and CDR2 is FQNEAQ. This chain's CDR3 is CASSRGQLGNEQFF. In DNA, the CDR3 is TGTGCCAGCAGCCGGGGACAGTTGGGCAATGAGCAGTTCTTC.

The CDR3 DNA sequence: TGTGCCAGCAGACTCCCGGGACAGGGGGCGGGGGAGCAGTACTTC. It encodes CASRLPGQGAGEQYF. The chain combines TRBV6-5 with TRBJ2-7; 12 nucleotides line up with TRBD1. The CDR3 sequence is 15 residues long. V dropped 6 bases and J dropped 7; count of bases not matched to a gene: 10. Germline-derived CDR1 and CDR2 are MNHEY and SVGAGI.